This record concerns one T cell receptor (beta chain) sequence. Its antigen remains unknown. The study ran its PCR with 60 Vbeta and 13 Jbeta primers. Sequenced by immunoSEQ multiplex PCR; TCRdb stores in-frame clones only, minus some. Of some 170,000 clones in the sample, 76% were seen once. This record belongs to a study of cytomegalovirus exposure and HLA in healthy donors. Study-wide results and limits: A list of 150 to 200 TCR beta chains associated with cytomegalovirus was given. Associated with HLA alleles at 0.05 false discovery rate in a later analysis were about 17,000 TCR beta sequences. Other equally common chains were less clonally expanded than HLA-associated TCR beta chains, a later analysis showed.

The germline V gene has CDR1 MRHNA and CDR2 SNTAGT. CDR3 size: 14 residues. Trimming took 3 bases from V and 0 from J; bases not matched to a gene: 0. This TCR derives from a man in his sixties in good health and CMV-seronegative. V usage is TRBV6-4 and J usage is TRBJ2-3; 7 bases are a match to TRBD2. The sample comprised PBMCs. The CDR3 nucleotides are TGTGCCAGCAGTGAACTAGCGAGCACAGATACGCAGTATTTT. This translates into CASSELASTDTQYF.